These T cell receptor beta chains were read from a single sample in a study of cytomegalovirus exposure and HLA in healthy donors. Assay: immunoSEQ multiplex PCR; the TCRdb copy retains only in-frame clones and omits some. This sample has some 190,000 clones, with less than 80% found just once. Source material: PBMCs. These receptors all come from a man between 18 and 35 years old in good health and CMV-seronegative. The conserved cysteine and the conserved F or W are not part of the CDR3 here. The order of the fields is J gene, V gene, CDR3 length, CDR3 protein.

TRBJ1-2	TRBV6-5	12	ASSYSGSRLGYT
TRBJ2-1	TRBV27	14	ASSFGGGRGYNEQF
TRBJ2-1	TRBV10-1	11	ASTRDRGYEQF
TRBJ1-5	TRBV6-5	12	ASAPGSGNQPQH
TRBJ2-3	TRBV5-1	14	ASSKGLAGRTDTQY
TRBJ1-2	TRBV6-6	14	ASRGTTRTDKAGYT
TRBJ1-3	TRBV2	11	ASSAGSGNTIY
TRBJ1-2	TRBV30	13	AWSHNGRLANGYT
TRBJ2-7	TRBV6-5	13	ASSPLGTGFYEQY
TRBJ2-1	TRBV2	17	ASSLRVGMGTSGVNEQF
TRBJ1-2	TRBV9	13	ASRKTGKGGYGYT
TRBJ2-6	TRBV7-9	13	ASSDTFSGANVLT
TRBJ1-1	TRBV30	12	AWSRTTENTEAF
TRBJ2-5	TRBV7-2	14	ASRIGSGGPKETQY
TRBJ1-2	TRBV6-5	12	ASTSLDRNYGYT
TRBJ1-5	TRBV28	12	ASTNTGGPQPQH
TRBJ2-7	TRBV7-9	12	AGKTSGEVNEQY
TRBJ2-5	TRBV7-3	13	ASSLRAAIQETQY
TRBJ1-3	TRBV19	12	ASSPGQTGNTIY
TRBJ2-7	TRBV28	13	ALRRVAPHTDEQY
TRBJ1-6	TRBV27	12	ASSSRGGNSPLH
TRBJ1-3	TRBV4-1	16	ASSQVGGRRTSGNTIY
-	TRBV28	13	ASSLAGTTSYEQY
TRBJ1-3	TRBV19	12	ASTLRSSGNTIY
TRBJ2-5	TRBV4-2	16	ASSPSLAGSAAQETQY
TRBJ2-1	TRBV7-9	11	ATSGDSYNEQF
-	TRBV7-2	12	ASSLAGRASEQY
TRBJ1-5	TRBV5-1	14	ASSLTGTGDNQPQH
TRBJ2-5	TRBV7-2	13	ASSLGGQGDETQY
TRBJ2-3	TRBV27	15	ASSLLGLAPSTDTQY
TRBJ2-3	TRBV5-1	15	ASSRGTSGRPTDTQY
TRBJ2-7	TRBV29-1	12	SVPGRGGIYEQY
TRBJ2-7	TRBV7-9	12	SSSTSGPFSEQY
TRBJ2-5	TRBV18	13	ASSPPGGTRETQY
TRBJ1-1	TRBV30	11	AWSPTWGREAF
TRBJ1-3	TRBV2	9	ASIFGNTIY
TRBJ2-7	TRBV5-8	13	ASSNIGTGIYEQY
TRBJ2-1	TRBV29-1	12	SVPSGSSYNEQF
TRBJ1-5	TRBV11-2	11	ASSLDVSQPQH
TRBJ1-5	TRBV18	12	ASSPSGGNQPQH
TRBJ1-5	TRBV6-5	12	ASKRGHSNQPQH
TRBJ2-3	TRBV7-2	13	ASSLVGGRWDTQY
TRBJ2-5	TRBV5-1	11	ASSPTGKETQY
TRBJ1-1	TRBV19	11	ASSAPFSTEAF